The sample holds many counts of the clone carrying this T cell receptor (beta chain). The sample is drawn from a study of Graves' ophthalmopathy and Graves' hyperthyroidism. Whole-study context: Peripheral blood was gathered at the point of initial diagnosis, before any treatment started.

Trimming removed 0 bases from V and 9 bases from J, with 18 bases in between. CDR1 and CDR2 from the germline V gene are SGHRS and YFSETQ. This CDR3 has 15 amino acids. Amplification of the TCR beta CDR3 regions used RNA transcripts (as template). Second-round multiplex PCR came after first-round RT-PCR with HTBI primers. TCRdb used MiXCR to reprocess the multiplex PCR reads, holding one entry per CDR3 protein. Altogether hundreds of thousands of distinct CDR3 sequences are present, about 20% being singletons, with the ten largest covering roughly 6.9%. Material for sequencing was peripheral blood. The chain combines TRBV5-1 with TRBJ1-1, with D perhaps matching TRBD1 (5 bases). This receptor was obtained from a young woman with stable Graves' hyperthyroidism. Some clones in this sample may be carry-over from other donors' samples. CDR3 nucleotide sequence: TGCGCCAGCAGCTTGGGTCTAAGGGACCGCATCCAAGCTTTCTTT. Protein sequence: CASSLGLRDRIQAFF.